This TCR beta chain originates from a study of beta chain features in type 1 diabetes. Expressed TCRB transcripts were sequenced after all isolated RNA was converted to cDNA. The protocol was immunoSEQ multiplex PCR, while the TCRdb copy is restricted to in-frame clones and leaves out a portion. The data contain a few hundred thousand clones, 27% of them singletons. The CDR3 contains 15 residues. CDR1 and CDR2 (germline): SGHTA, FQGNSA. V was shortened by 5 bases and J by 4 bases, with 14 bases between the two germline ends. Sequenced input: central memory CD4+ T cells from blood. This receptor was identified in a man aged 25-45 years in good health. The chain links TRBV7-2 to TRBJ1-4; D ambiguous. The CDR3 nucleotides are TGTGCCAGCAGCCCGGCCGGGGAGTTTAATGAAAAACTGTTTTTT. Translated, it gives CASSPAGEFNEKLFF.